This T cell receptor beta chain was observed in a study of blood T cell repertoires in COVID-19. The overall study: The United States, Italy and Spain were the sources of the acute and convalescent COVID-19 samples.

Profiled with immunoSEQ multiplex PCR; TCRdb holds only in-frame clones, not every one. The top ten hold 3.5% to 4.5% of the sample, which has about 67,000 clones, around 85% seen once. The germline V gene encodes CDR1 LGHNT and CDR2 FRNRAP. The CDR3 is 14 amino acids. Between the trimmed V and J ends, which lost 8 bases and 7 bases, there was a span of 18 bases. This chain uses TRBV12-5 with TRBJ2-1; a possible D gene is TRBD1 (6 bases). What was sequenced was peripheral blood. This receptor was identified in a man aged 50 to 59 with active COVID-19. For the CDR3, the DNA is TGTGCTAGTAGCCTCAGGGGTTGGTGGAATGAGCAGTTCTTC. Protein product: CASSLRGWWNEQFF.